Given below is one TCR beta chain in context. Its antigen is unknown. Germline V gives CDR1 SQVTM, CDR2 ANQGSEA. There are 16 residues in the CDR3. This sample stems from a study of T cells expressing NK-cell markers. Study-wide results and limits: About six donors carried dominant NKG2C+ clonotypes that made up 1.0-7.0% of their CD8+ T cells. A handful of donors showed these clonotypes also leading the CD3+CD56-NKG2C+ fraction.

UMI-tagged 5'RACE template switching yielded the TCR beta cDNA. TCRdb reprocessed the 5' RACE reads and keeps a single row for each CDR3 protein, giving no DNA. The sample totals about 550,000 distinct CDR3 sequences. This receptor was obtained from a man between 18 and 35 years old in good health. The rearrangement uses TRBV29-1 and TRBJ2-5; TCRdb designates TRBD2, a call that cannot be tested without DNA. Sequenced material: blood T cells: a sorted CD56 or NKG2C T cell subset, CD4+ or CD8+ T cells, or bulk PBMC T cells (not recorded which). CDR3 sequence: CSVDGLAPILGKTQYF.